This TCR beta chain originates from a study of tumor and adjacent non-tumor tissue in lung cancer. Germline CDR1 is DFQATT and CDR2 is SNEGSKA (reference sequence). Inclusive of both ends, the CDR3 amounts to 11 amino acids. RNA was extracted from bulk tissue without any cell sorting. TCRbeta libraries were built with three rounds of nested PCR, modified from ARM-PCR. TCRdb called the multiplex PCR reads again in MiXCR, with one record for every CDR3 protein. The data contain about 200,000 distinct CDR3 sequences, around 71% of them singletons. Note on this clonotype: As the CDR3 is not closed by the conserved phenylalanine or tryptophan, this likely results from a read error. The limits of the CDR3 on the DNA are not certain, so only TCRdb's listed CDR3 is given.

The sequence came from a man aged 55 to 70 with non-small cell lung cancer. The chain carries TRBV20-1 and TRBJ2-1; TRBD1, the D gene given by the table, was not confirmed from the DNA. The sample taken for sequencing was lung tumor tissue. CDR3 sequence: CSAPLDRGQGV.